This TCR beta chain was sequenced for a study of blood T cell repertoires in COVID-19 (TCRdb year 2020). As for the study more broadly: Samples covering the acute and convalescent phases of COVID-19 were provided by collaborators in the United States, Italy and Spain. HLA class I and class II types, where available, came from metadata supplied by the sample provider rather than from assay-based typing. The samples were drawn from the first 160 participants of the ongoing ImmuneRACE study and from 950 to 1,500 subjects provided by 6 global collaborators. The material from the prospective study consisted of cDNA or gDNA derived from T cells, B-cell-depleted T cells, or PBMCs. The sample metadata nearly always contained a de-identified subject ID, COVID-19 status, age in years and sex. Deeply sampled blood TCRbeta repertoires from subjects exposed to, actively infected with, or recovered from COVID-19 were included in the dataset. The repertoires were released in a freely available public database meant as a resource for research on the immune response to SARS-CoV-2.

The study at large found these results: How much clinical and demographic metadata was included differed by source and by participant, and the metadata was provided uncurated.

The immunoSEQ Assay, a bias-controlled multiplex PCR, was used to amplify TCRbeta CDR3 regions from genomic DNA. Per the source publication's procedure: Within the assay, amplification of reference gene primers was used to estimate how many nucleated cells each sample contained. Sequence reads were collapsed and filtered to measure the absolute abundance of every unique TCRbeta CDR3 rearrangement. For each sample, productive Simpson clonality was calculated as the square root of Simpson's diversity index across productive rearrangements. TCRdb holds this immuneACCESS table with in-frame rearrangements only. Some clones are missing; in checked studies, unresolved V genes explain under half, and the rest has no known cause. V, J and clone size are those of that table, while D and trimming were read from the DNA. In this sample the table shows about 140,000 clones, just under 80% of which occur a single time. The ten biggest clones cover roughly 2% of the sample.

CDR1 is given as LNHNV and CDR2 as YYDKDF, both from the germline V gene (reference sequence). From its cysteine to its phenylalanine, the CDR3 spans 15 amino acids. The entry retains the CDR3 DNA only, 45 bases that are in frame from base 1. Trimming removed 6 bases from V and 4 bases from J, leaving 15 bases between the germline ends. Note on this clone: Its target antigen remains unknown. Base-call qualities are not available, and no considerably larger clone is one nucleotide away.

The collaborating institutions used their own protocols to collect whole blood in K2EDTA tubes. For TCRbeta analysis, collaborators shipped samples as frozen whole blood, isolated PBMCs, or DNA extracted from either of those sample types. Sequenced: peripheral blood. The chain joins TRBV15 to TRBJ2-2; TRBD2 is possibly the D segment (7 matching bases). This receptor was taken from a woman in her fifties or sixties with acute or convalescent COVID-19. The CDR3 here reads CATSSGGGGTGELFF. The DNA sequence is TGTGCCACCAGTTCGGGAGGAGGGGGCACCGGGGAGCTGTTTTTT.